This TCR beta chain was captured by sequencing in a study of cytomegalovirus exposure and HLA in healthy donors. Study-wide background: Out of approximately 170 million T cells, an earlier analysis found around 120 million unique TCR beta sequences in total. General study findings and limits: Reports described diagnosis of cytomegalovirus status by the classifier as highly specific and sensitive. Later on, a genetic analysis was performed. It linked a missense variant in DCLRE1C with V- and J-gene trimming of TCR beta.

Use of 60 Vbeta and 13 Jbeta primers characterized the PCR. The data were produced by immunoSEQ multiplex PCR, yet TCRdb's version contains in-frame clones alone and is incomplete. This repertoire comprises 60,000 to 75,000 clones; its ten largest clones make up about 3.8%. CDR1 is SQVTM, CDR2 ANQGSEA, per germline. This CDR3 is 13 amino acids long. Trimming took off 5 bases at V and 4 bases at J, with 12 bases between the two ends. As for this clone: The antigen remains unidentified.

The sample taken for sequencing was PBMCs. This TCR was recovered from a female donor in good health and CMV-seropositive. The chain recombines TRBV29-1 with TRBJ1-5, with D perhaps matching TRBD1 (6 bases). The CDR3 DNA reads TGCAGCGTTTCCAGGGGTCGAAATCAGCCCCAGCATTTT. It is translated as CSVSRGRNQPQHF. Complete variable domain (other parts from reference TRBV29-1 and TRBJ1-5): SAVISQKPSRDICQRGTSLTIQCQVDSQVTMMFWYRQQPGQSLTLIATANQGSEATYESGFVIDKFPISRPNLTFSTLTVSNMSPEDSSIYLCSVSRGRNQPQHFGDGTRLSIL.